This T cell receptor (beta chain) is drawn from a study of shared clonotypes between healthy human individuals. Points from the study as a whole: Larger estimated richness was generally seen in naive subsets than in memory subsets.

With respect to this clone: What it binds is not known. This sample includes further DNA sequences coding for the same CDR3.

Produced via immunoSEQ multiplex PCR; TCRdb's table is partial and in-frame only. The sample carries about 2.4 million clones, roughly 93% recorded once. Germline-derived CDR1 and CDR2 are SGHKS and YYEKEE (reference sequence). The CDR3 consists of 14 residues. With 4 bases clipped from V and 2 bases from J, the junction kept 5 bases outside the gene matches. This chain joins TRBV5-5 and TRBJ1-2; TRBD1 aligns across 7 bases. This clonotype originated in a man younger than 35 in good health. Some clones in this sample may be carry-over from other donors' samples. Sequencing was carried out using naive CD4+ T cells from PBMCs. Stated subset: CD45RA+ positively selected. The DNA for the CDR3 is TGTGCCAGCAGCGCAGACAGGGTCAACTATGGCTACACCTTC. Amino acid sequence: CASSADRVNYGYTF.